The TCR beta chain under discussion was sequenced for a study of neurological immune-mediated disorders. TCRdb analysed the 5' RACE reads with MiXCR anew, one entry per CDR3 protein. The table records about 77,000 distinct CDR3 sequences, under 10% of them present only once. This clonotype was observed at least ten times. V shed 3 bases and J 5 bases; nucleotides not matched to a gene: 8. The length of the CDR3 is 14 residues. CDR1 is SQVTM and CDR2 is ANQGSEA in the germline V gene. This TCR was recovered from a man in his fifties in good health. The sample was PBMCs. J is TRBJ2-5 and V is TRBV29-1; 8 bases align to TRBD1. The DNA of the CDR3 is TGCAGCGTTGAGGCCAGGGGGCTTTTTGAGACCCAGTACTTC. Its protein is CSVEARGLFETQYF.